This T cell receptor beta chain was sequenced during a study of T cells in Graves' hyperthyroidism and ophthalmopathy. Overall study findings and caveats: Blood also showed most of the thyroid clonotypes that were expanded above 0.001.

TCR beta CDR3 region amplification was performed from RNA transcripts. First-round RT-PCR targeting the TCR CDR3 was performed with the HTBI primer set. In TCRdb, the multiplex PCR reads were re-called with MiXCR into one record per CDR3 protein. The repertoire holds around 420,000 distinct CDR3 sequences, with roughly 13% as singletons. V dropped 6 bases and J dropped 2; count of bases not matched to a gene: 10. This CDR3 spans 15 amino acids. From germline, CDR1 is DFQATT and CDR2 SNEGSKA (reference sequence). Uncontrolled infection, other autoimmune disease, pregnancy or lactation barred patients from enrollment. This clonotype was counted between two and nine times. Its cognate antigen is unknown.

The source material was blood. The receptor was derived from a woman aged 18-35 years with Graves' hyperthyroidism. The V call is TRBV20-1, the J call TRBJ2-3, with TRBD2 matching 8 bases. This CDR3 reads CSARIQRENTDTQYF. In DNA, the CDR3 is TGCAGTGCCCGGATCCAGCGGGAGAACACAGATACGCAGTATTTT.